This TCR beta chain was documented in a study of cytomegalovirus exposure and HLA in healthy donors. Primers for the PCR totalled 60 Vbeta and 13 Jbeta. Method: immunoSEQ multiplex PCR; TCRdb's copy keeps in-frame clones and lacks some. The sample has about 120,000 clones, roughly 80% seen once. Looked up from germline, CDR1 is ENHRY and CDR2 is SYGVKD. Trimming cost V 6 bases and J 0 bases; bases outside gene matches: 8. This CDR3 contains 15 residues. The chain couples TRBV10-3 to TRBJ2-7; TRBD1 matches at 7 bases. Specimen: PBMCs. The origin of this receptor is a man aged 25-40 years in good health and CMV-seronegative. The DNA for the CDR3 is TGTGCCATCAGAGGGACAGATGGGACCTCCTACGAGCAGTACTTC. Protein sequence: CAIRGTDGTSYEQYF.